Following are 30 T cell receptor beta chains from one sample sequenced in a study of T cell responses to AZD1222 COVID-19 vaccine. TCRdb's copy holds only in-frame clones and misses some; the assay was immunoSEQ multiplex PCR. Here the sample spans 75,000 to 95,000 clones, more than 75% being singletons. The source material was peripheral blood, sampled on day 0 of AZD1222 vaccination. All receptors come from an adult in good health.

This sequence joins TRBV7-8 and TRBJ2-1, with D possibly being TRBD1 (5 bases). This CDR3 is 16 amino acids long. CDR1 is SGHVS, CDR2 FQNEAQ, per germline. Trimming pared 1 base from V and 6 bases from J, leaving 16 bases between. Written as DNA, the CDR3 is TGTGCCAGCAGCTTAGTAAGGGGAACACAACCCAATGAGCAGTTCTTC. This sequence encodes CASSLVRGTQPNEQFF. The entire variable domain, with the rest obtained from reference TRBV7-8 and TRBJ2-1, is as follows: GAGVSQSPRYKVAKRGQDVALRCDPISGHVSLFWYQQALGQGPEFLTYFQNEAQLDKSGLPSDRFFAERPEGSVSTLKIQRTQQEDSAVYLCASSLVRGTQPNEQFFGPGTRLTVL.

This clone was observed once. The rearrangement joins TRBV2 to TRBJ2-1; D unresolved. This CDR3 contains 14 residues. Germline V lookup: CDR1 SNHLY, CDR2 FYNNEI. V was trimmed by 9 bases and J by 8 bases, leaving 20 bases between them. In DNA form, the CDR3 reads TGTGCCAGTTTCCTCGTCGAGCTTTTAGATGAGCAGTTCTTC. Residues: CASFLVELLDEQFF.

This clone was observed a handful of times. The gene calls are TRBV19 and TRBJ1-6; 10 bases agree with TRBD1. The CDR3 length is 16 residues. V shed 3 bases, J shed 5 bases, and the junction held 4 bases outside the gene matches. CDR1 and CDR2 (germline): LNHDA, SQIVND (reference sequence). The CDR3 bases are TGTGCCAGTAGTATCCGGACAGGGGGAAATAATTCACCCCTCCACTTT. Encoded protein: CASSIRTGGNNSPLHF. Drawing the rest from reference TRBV19 and TRBJ1-6, the complete variable domain is DGGITQSPKYLFRKEGQNVTLSCEQNLNHDAMYWYRQDPGQGLRLIYYSQIVNDFQKGDIAEGYSVSREKKESFPLTVTSAQKNPTAFYLCASSIRTGGNNSPLHFGNGTRLTVT.

The CDR3 loop reads CASSPNVGYEKLFF. In DNA, the CDR3 is TGCGCCAGCAGTCCCAACGTCGGTTATGAAAAACTGTTTTTT. The chain uses TRBV5-1 and TRBJ1-4, with D hard to call. Trimming took 5 bases from V and 6 from J, leaving 14 bases between them. The CDR3 totals 14 residues. From germline, CDR1 is SGHRS and CDR2 YFSETQ.

This chain links TRBV19 with TRBJ1-5; tentatively, D is TRBD1 (6 bases). The CDR3 is 14 amino acids. V lost 2 bases and J 4 bases, leaving 9 bases between the germline ends. From germline, CDR1 is LNHDA and CDR2 SQIVND (reference sequence). CDR3 loop: CASSIIQGNQPQHF. CDR3 in DNA: TGTGCCAGTAGTATAATCCAGGGGAATCAGCCCCAGCATTTT.

The genes are TRBV6-7 and TRBJ2-7; TRBD1 aligns across 9 bases. TRBV6-7 is an ORF, and what it does is uncertain. The CDR3 has 18 residues. J was trimmed by 5 bases and V by 5 bases; bases with no gene match: 19. Here the CDR3 DNA reads TGTGCCAGCAGTAAAACCGGACAGGGGTTGGAGGAGAGTAACGAGCAGTACTTC. Its translation is CASSKTGQGLEESNEQYF.

The chain joins TRBV19 to TRBJ2-4; tentative D call: TRBD1 (6 bases). The CDR3 extends over 15 amino acids. Trimming left V 5 bases short and J 4 bases short, with 15 bases between. Looked up from germline, CDR1 is LNHDA and CDR2 is SQIVND (reference sequence). The CDR3 protein is CASSRLRTEKNIQYF. In nucleotides, the CDR3 is TGTGCCAGTAGTCGACTTCGGACAGAAAAAAACATTCAGTACTTC.

As for this clone: Germline and junction disagree at one end, which may indicate a read error. The chain carries TRBV5-1 and TRBJ2-1; D remains ambiguous. The CDR3 is 11 residues long. Germline-derived CDR1 and CDR2 are SGHRS and YFSETQ. The CDR3 sequence is CASSLEGTWVF. CDR3 sequence (DNA): TGCGCCAGCAGCTTGGAAGGAACTTGGGTCTTC.

The chain links TRBV10-3 to TRBJ1-5, with 9 bases fitting TRBD1. Germline V CDR1 and CDR2: ENHRY, SYGVKD. V gave up 0 bases and J gave up 6 bases; unmatched junction bases: 3. This CDR3 is built from 15 residues. The CDR3 protein is CAISESGTGRQPQHF. The DNA for the CDR3 is TGTGCCATCAGTGAGTCCGGGACAGGGCGTCAGCCCCAGCATTTT.

The rearrangement joins TRBV6-2 or TRBV6-3 to TRBJ1-1; D is undetermined. The CDR3 runs to 13 residues. The germline gives CDR1 MNHEY, CDR2 SVGEGT. Trimming removed 3 bases from V and 4 bases from J, with 9 bases in between. The CDR3 sequence: CASSYVEGTEAFF. CDR3 DNA: TGTGCCAGCAGTTATGTGGAGGGCACTGAAGCTTTCTTT.

This chain uses TRBV19 with TRBJ2-5; TRBD1 aligns across 9 bases. The V segment lost 4 bases and the J segment 2 bases; nucleotides outside the gene matches: 2. CDR1 and CDR2 from the germline V gene are LNHDA and SQIVND (reference sequence). This CDR3 is 14 amino acids long. CDR3: CASSRDRGQETQYF. The CDR3 nucleotides are TGTGCCAGTAGTAGAGACAGGGGGCAAGAGACCCAGTACTTC.

The genes are TRBV18 and TRBJ1-1; possibly TRBD1 for D (5 bases). The V gene's germline CDR1 is KGHSH and CDR2 LQKENI. This CDR3 has 14 amino acids. V dropped 2 bases and J dropped 3 bases, with 10 bases sitting between them. The CDR3 sequence: CASSPGGEDTEAFF. The DNA of the CDR3 is TGTGCCAGCTCACCAGGGGGGGAGGACACTGAAGCTTTCTTT.

The chain has TRBV6-5 and TRBJ1-2; D not resolved. Germline loops: CDR1 MNHEY, CDR2 SVGAGI. CDR3 length: 15 residues. V lost 0 bases and J 4 bases, leaving 12 bases between the germline ends. This CDR3 is CASSYSGRFSYGYTF. CDR3 in DNA: TGTGCCAGCAGTTACTCGGGCAGGTTCTCCTATGGCTACACCTTC.

The genes are TRBV11-3 and TRBJ2-1; tentative D call: TRBD2 (6 bases). The CDR3 sequence is 15 residues long. The ends were cut back, 1 base at V and 2 bases at J, with 9 bases in the middle. Germline V gives CDR1 SGHNT, CDR2 YENEEA. The CDR3: CASSLAGETYNEQFF. The DNA for the CDR3 is TGTGCCAGCAGCTTAGCGGGGGAGACCTACAATGAGCAGTTCTTC.

The V and J genes are TRBV6-5 and TRBJ1-2; D is unclear. Trimming cost V 4 bases and J 6 bases, with 12 bases left between them. This CDR3 is built from 13 residues. Per the germline V gene, CDR1 is MNHEY and CDR2 is SVGAGI. As DNA, the CDR3 is TGTGCCAGCAGTTTACTTGGTATTCATGGCTACACCTTC. Residues: CASSLLGIHGYTF.

The rearrangement links TRBV7-9 to TRBJ2-1; a weak D match, TRBD2 (5 bases). CDR3 size: 14 residues. V was pared by 2 bases and J by 10 bases, with 15 bases between. Germline CDR1 reads SEHNR; CDR2 reads FQNEAQ (reference sequence). DNA for the CDR3: TGTGCCAGCAGCTTATTCGCCGGGGTAGGGGAGCAGTTCTTC. Translating it yields CASSLFAGVGEQFF.

The chain couples TRBV19 to TRBJ1-3; D is perhaps TRBD1 (6 bases). V was trimmed by 2 bases and J by 0 bases, leaving 11 bases between them. This CDR3 has 16 amino acids. The germline gives CDR1 LNHDA, CDR2 SQIVND (reference sequence). The CDR3 DNA reads TGTGCCAGTAGTATACAGGGGTATAACTCTGGAAACACCATATATTTT. As protein: CASSIQGYNSGNTIYF.

The V and J genes are TRBV7-2 and TRBJ1-5; a weak D match, TRBD1 (6 bases). Trimming removed 2 bases from V and 3 bases from J, with 11 bases in between. The CDR3 length is 15 residues. CDR1 is SGHTA, CDR2 FQGNSA, per germline. The CDR3 DNA sequence: TGTGCCAGCAGCTTATCTGGACAGTACAATCAGCCCCAGCATTTT. This translates into CASSLSGQYNQPQHF.

The chain carries TRBV7-2 and TRBJ1-2; 10 bases map to TRBD1. The V gene end was trimmed by 4 bases and the J gene end by 5 bases; junction bases not matched to a gene: 10. The CDR3 spans 16 residues. Germline V gene sequence: CDR1 SGHTA, CDR2 FQGNSA. CDR3: CASSSLPRTGGYGYTF. The CDR3 bases are TGTGCCAGCAGCTCACTCCCGCGGACAGGGGGGTATGGCTACACCTTC.

The gene calls are TRBV5-4 and TRBJ2-3, with 10 nucleotides matching TRBD1. After removal of 2 bases from V and 3 bases from J, the junction contained 6 bases not matched to a gene. Germline CDR1 reads SGHNT; CDR2 reads YYREEE (reference sequence). The CDR3 is 16 residues long. As DNA, the CDR3 is TGTGCCAGCAGCTTTGGGTCGGACAGGGGGACAGATACGCAGTATTTT. Protein sequence: CASSFGSDRGTDTQYF.

This chain joins TRBV5-1 and TRBJ2-5; 8 bases are a match to TRBD2. V lost 4 bases to trimming and J lost 3 bases; unmatched junction nucleotides: 11. CDR1 and CDR2 from the germline V gene are SGHRS and YFSETQ. The CDR3 is made up of 16 amino acids. CDR3 sequence: CASSTGFAGGKETQYF. CDR3 sequence (DNA): TGCGCCAGCAGCACCGGATTTGCGGGGGGTAAAGAGACCCAGTACTTC.

V and J are TRBV10-3 and TRBJ1-5; maybe TRBD1 (6 bases). The germline gives CDR1 ENHRY, CDR2 SYGVKD. The CDR3 consists of 13 residues. Trimming took off 4 bases at V and 2 bases at J, with 6 bases between the two ends. The chain's CDR3 is CAISGQGNQPQHF. CDR3 coding DNA: TGTGCCATCAGTGGACAGGGCAATCAGCCCCAGCATTTT.

V and J are TRBV9 and TRBJ1-6; D might be TRBD1 (5 bases). This CDR3 is built from 14 residues. Trimming removed 3 bases from V and 6 bases from J, with 10 bases in between. Germline V CDR1 and CDR2: SGDLS, YYNGEE. The CDR3 sequence is CASSGDRTNSPLHF. CDR3 in DNA: TGTGCCAGCAGCGGAGACAGAACTAATTCACCCCTCCACTTT. The full variable domain, in which reference TRBV9 and TRBJ1-6 provide the parts outside the CDR3, is DSGVTQTPKHLITATGQRVTLRCSPRSGDLSVYWYQQSLDQGLQFLIQYYNGEERAKGNILERFSAQQFPDLHSELNLSSLELGDSALYFCASSGDRTNSPLHFGNGTRLTVT.

This chain joins TRBV5-1 and TRBJ2-1, with 10 nucleotides matching TRBD2. Per germline, CDR1 SGHRS and CDR2 YFSETQ. The CDR3 has 16 residues. Unmatched junction bases numbered 11, after V lost 4 bases and J lost 7 bases. Written as DNA, the CDR3 is TGCGCCAGCAGCCCGCTGTCAGCGGGGGGGGAGAATGAGCAGTTCTTC. Translated: CASSPLSAGGENEQFF.

V gene TRBV15 combines with J gene TRBJ2-7; D might be TRBD2 (5 bases). With 0 bases removed from V and 3 bases from J, the gap between germline ends came to 9 bases. Germline V CDR1 and CDR2: LNHNV, YYDKDF (reference sequence). The CDR3 length is 14 residues. The CDR3 protein is CATSRDDRDYEQYF. The CDR3 nucleotides read TGTGCCACCAGCAGAGATGACCGGGACTACGAGCAGTACTTC.

This chain connects TRBV2 to TRBJ1-2; maybe TRBD1 (5 bases). The CDR3 sequence is 13 residues long. CDR1 and CDR2 from the germline V gene are SNHLY and FYNNEI. Trimming took 8 bases from V and 4 from J, leaving 14 bases between them. The CDR3 DNA reads as TGTGCCAGCGTGTCGGTGGGGGGCTATGGCTACACCTTC. It encodes CASVSVGGYGYTF.

The V gene is TRBV9, the J gene TRBJ2-5; 7 nucleotides match TRBD2. Per germline, CDR1 SGDLS and CDR2 YYNGEE. This CDR3 region has 16 residues. Trimming took 0 bases from V and 5 from J; bases not matched to a gene: 10. Here the CDR3 DNA reads TGTGCCAGCAGCGTAGGGCCTAGCGGCGCCGGCGAGACCCAGTACTTC. It is translated as CASSVGPSGAGETQYF.

The chain has TRBV11-1 and TRBJ2-3, with TRBD2 matching over 12 bases. Losses at the gene ends were 0 bases for V and 1 base for J; bases not matched to a gene: 5. Germline CDR1 SGHAT, CDR2 FQDESV (reference sequence). The CDR3 has 18 amino acids. CDR3 sequence reads: CASSLAGLAGSRTDTQYF. CDR3 nucleotide sequence: TGTGCCAGCAGCTTAGCGGGACTAGCGGGTTCCCGCACAGATACGCAGTATTTT.

The CDR3 sequence is CASRTGANEKLFF. Written as DNA, the CDR3 is TGTGCCTCCCGAACCGGGGCTAATGAAAAACTGTTTTTT. The chain has TRBV5-5 and TRBJ1-4; unclear D gene. The CDR3 covers 13 residues. Per germline, CDR1 SGHKS and CDR2 YYEKEE (reference sequence). V gave up 10 bases and J gave up 3 bases, with 13 bases separating them.

This chain links TRBV5-4 with TRBJ2-2; 7 nucleotides line up with TRBD2. Germline assignment: CDR1 SGHNT and CDR2 YYREEE (reference sequence). The CDR3 consists of 17 residues. The junction had 7 bases not matched to a gene; V was cut back by 0 bases and J by 2 bases. The DNA of the CDR3 is TGTGCCAGCAGCTTGGCCGGATCGGGGGGAAACACCGGGGAGCTGTTTTTT. It codes for CASSLAGSGGNTGELFF.